The rows below give T cell receptor beta chains drawn from one sample of a study of cytomegalovirus exposure and HLA in healthy donors. TCRdb's table, derived via immunoSEQ multiplex PCR, lists solely in-frame clones and lacks some. The sample yields about 170,000 clones, about three quarters seen once. The sample consisted of PBMCs. These receptor sequences come from a man aged 35 to 55 in good health and CMV-seropositive. Both conserved end residues are part of each CDR3. A D gene is named only where the DNA matches it firmly.

j_call	cdr3_length	v_call	d_call	cdr3_aa
TRBJ2-3	13	TRBV6-6	.	CASSSPGAYTQYF
TRBJ2-6	17	TRBV5-1	.	CASSGGTASSGANVLTF
TRBJ1-1	13	TRBV28	.	CASRFQGNTEAFF
TRBJ2-3	14	TRBV7-6	TRBD1	CASSYRGPTDTQYF
TRBJ2-1	15	TRBV6-5	TRBD1	CASSFGQGHYNEQFF
TRBJ2-7	13	TRBV25-1	.	CASSERGSYEQYF
TRBJ1-5	15	TRBV28	TRBD1	CASRSDRAGNQPQHF
TRBJ2-3	12	TRBV19	TRBD2	CASSPRSGGQYF
TRBJ2-7	17	TRBV19	TRBD2	CASSIPPPTGGSDEQYF
TRBJ2-1	15	TRBV7-2	TRBD2	CASSFLAGANNEQFF
TRBJ2-3	17	TRBV5-6	.	CASSVLTGITAPDTQYF
TRBJ2-1	18	TRBV7-9	TRBD2	CASSLSGLAGVSYNEQFF
TRBJ1-2	15	TRBV18	.	CASWVGTQSPYGYTF
TRBJ1-4	15	TRBV27	.	CASKPMGLTNEKLFF
TRBJ1-1	17	TRBV4-1	.	CASSHVEGGRGYTEAFF